The 2 T cell receptor beta chains in this list originate from one sample, sequenced in a study of blood T cell repertoires in COVID-19. Clones were read by immunoSEQ multiplex PCR, and TCRdb kept only the in-frame ones, dropping some. The profile shows 87,000 or so clones, around 84% of them singletons. The source material was peripheral blood. These TCRs come from a woman at least 80 years old in a cohort sampled during active or convalescent COVID-19.

The chain employs TRBV7-9 and TRBJ2-3; the match to TRBD1 covers 8 bases. Germline CDR1 and CDR2: SEHNR and FQNEAQ (reference sequence). Losses at the gene ends were 1 base for V and 6 bases for J; bases not matched to a gene: 6. The CDR3 runs to 15 residues. The CDR3 loop reads CASSLVTGGSDTQYF. In DNA, the CDR3 is TGTGCCAGCAGCTTAGTTACAGGGGGGTCGGATACGCAGTATTTT. Using reference TRBV7-9 and TRBJ2-3 for the parts outside the CDR3, the full variable domain is DTGVSQNPRHKITKRGQNVTFRCDPISEHNRLYWYRQTLGQGPEFLTYFQNEAQLEKSRLLSDRFSAERPKGSFSTLEIQRTEQGDSAMYLCASSLVTGGSDTQYFGPGTRLTVL.

This clone has only one observation. This chain connects TRBV5-4 to TRBJ2-7; 7 positions agree with TRBD2. The germline gives CDR1 SGHNT, CDR2 YYREEE (reference sequence). V trimming: 4 bases; J trimming: 3 bases; junction bases outside the gene matches: 7. CDR3 length: 14 amino acids. The CDR3 loop is CASSRGGASYEQYV. The CDR3 DNA follows: TGTGCCAGCAGCCGCGGGGGAGCAAGCTACGAGCAGTACGTC.